The T cell receptor beta chain described here comes from a study of PD-1 blockade in mismatch repair-deficient tumors. Study observations and caveats: Rapid post-treatment expansion, then contraction, generally preceding radiologic response, marked tumor-resident clones.

Every patient had mismatch repair deficiency by PCR or immunohistochemistry. The TCR-sequenced patients were a few responders to pembrolizumab. As to this clone: Its antigen is unknown.

This CDR3 contains 14 residues. Germline V lookup: CDR1 LNHDA, CDR2 SQIVND (reference sequence). The J segment lost 10 bases and the V segment lost 5 bases, leaving 8 bases of the junction unmatched. Clones were read by immunoSEQ multiplex PCR, and TCRdb kept only the in-frame ones, dropping some. The profile shows some 110,000 clones, more than 60% of them singletons. The material was peripheral blood, obtained roughly 13 months after starting pembrolizumab. The sequence was collected from an adult with mismatch repair-deficient cancer. V is TRBV19 and J is TRBJ2-1; TRBD2 aligns across 10 bases. The CDR3 reads CASSPGTSVREQFF. CDR3 bases: TGTGCCAGTAGTCCCGGGACTAGCGTCAGGGAGCAGTTCTTC.